This T cell receptor (beta chain) stems from a study of cytomegalovirus exposure and HLA in healthy donors. Both 60 Vbeta primers and 13 Jbeta primers went into the PCR. Produced via immunoSEQ multiplex PCR; TCRdb's table is partial and in-frame only. The sample holds fewer than 150,000 clones, around 79% seen once. Note on this clone: What it recognizes is unknown.

Study observations and caveats: TCR sequences were mostly rare, though some public TCRs occurred in many donors. Among CMV-associated TCR beta chains, most appeared HLA-restricted in a later analysis.

The material sequenced was PBMCs. The origin of this receptor is a woman in her thirties or forties in good health and CMV-seronegative.

CDR3 DNA sequence: TGCGCCAGCAGCTTGGCCGGACAGGGGGCTGGAAACACCATATATTTT. This codes for CASSLAGQGAGNTIYF. The V and J genes are TRBV5-1 and TRBJ1-3; TRBD1 matches at 10 bases. Trimming cost V 0 bases and J 2 bases; bases outside gene matches: 2. Germline CDR1 is SGHRS and CDR2 is YFSETQ. This CDR3 has 16 residues. The variable domain in full, with the rest retrieved from reference TRBV5-1 and TRBJ1-3, is KAGVTQTPRYLIKTRGQQVTLSCSPISGHRSVSWYQQTPGQGLQFLFEYFSETQRNKGNFPGRFSGRQFSNSRSEMNVSTLELGDSALYLCASSLAGQGAGNTIYFGEGSWLTVV.